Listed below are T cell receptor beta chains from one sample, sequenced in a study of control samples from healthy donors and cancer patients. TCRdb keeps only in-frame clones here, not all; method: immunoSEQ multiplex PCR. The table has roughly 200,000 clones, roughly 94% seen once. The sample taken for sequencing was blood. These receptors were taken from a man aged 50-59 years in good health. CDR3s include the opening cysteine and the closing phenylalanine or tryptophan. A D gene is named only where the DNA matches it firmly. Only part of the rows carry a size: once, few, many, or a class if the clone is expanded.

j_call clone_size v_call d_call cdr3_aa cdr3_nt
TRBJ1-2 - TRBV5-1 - CASSPGQPNYGYTF TGCGCCAGCAGCCCGGGACAACCTAACTATGGCTACACCTTC
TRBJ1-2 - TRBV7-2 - CASSSKDSYYGYTF TGTGCCAGCAGCTCGAAGGACAGTTACTATGGCTACACCTTC
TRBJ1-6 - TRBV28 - CASRQTPNSPLHF TGTGCCAGCCGCCAAACCCCCAATTCACCCCTCCACTTT
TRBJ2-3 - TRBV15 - CATSRGRGAADTQYF TGTGCCACCAGCAGAGGTCGGGGGGCAGCAGATACGCAGTATTTT
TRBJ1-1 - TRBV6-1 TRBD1 CASSDTGGTEAFF TGTGCCAGCAGTGATACAGGGGGCACTGAAGCTTTCTTT
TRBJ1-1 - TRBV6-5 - CASQTPGREAFF TGTGCCAGCCAAACACCCGGCAGGGAAGCTTTCTTT
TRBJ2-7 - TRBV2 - CASSGAVGTYEQYF TGTGCCAGCAGTGGGGCAGTGGGGACCTACGAGCAGTACTTC
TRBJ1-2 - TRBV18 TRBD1 CASSPRGGAPNYGYTF TGTGCCAGCTCACCACGAGGGGGCGCGCCTAACTATGGCTACACCTTC
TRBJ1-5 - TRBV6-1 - CASSEQGLFNQPQHF TGTGCCAGCAGTGAACAGGGTTTGTTTAATCAGCCCCAGCATTTT
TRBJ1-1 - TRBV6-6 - CASSYRTGSTEAFF TGTGCCAGCAGTTACCGGACGGGGTCTACTGAAGCTTTCTTT
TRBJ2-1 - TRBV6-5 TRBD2 CASSYGGGASIREQFF TGTGCCAGCAGTTATGGCGGGGGGGCGTCAATTCGTGAGCAGTTCTTC
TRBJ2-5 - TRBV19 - CASSIRKGGETQYF TGTGCCAGTAGTATTAGAAAGGGCGGCGAGACCCAGTACTTC
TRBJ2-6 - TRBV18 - CASSTSGANVLTF TGTGCCAGCTCCACCTCTGGGGCCAACGTCCTGACTTTC
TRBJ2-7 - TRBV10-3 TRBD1 CAIRSPGQGRSEQYF TGTGCCATCAGGTCCCCGGGACAGGGACGCTCCGAGCAGTACTTC
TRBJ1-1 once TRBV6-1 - CASSEALRAQKNTEAFF TGTGCCAGCAGTGAAGCGCTTCGGGCACAGAAGAACACTGAAGCTTTCTTT
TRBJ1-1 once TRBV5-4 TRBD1 CASSRPEGASKSEAFF TGTGCCAGCAGCCGACCCGAGGGGGCGTCAAAGTCTGAAGCTTTCTTT
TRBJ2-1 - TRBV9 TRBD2 CASSPLTSGGSDEQFF TGTGCCAGCAGCCCTCTTACTAGCGGGGGGTCGGATGAGCAGTTCTTC
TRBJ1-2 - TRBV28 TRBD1 CASSLRGRDGYTF TGTGCCAGCAGTCTCAGGGGGCGGGATGGCTACACCTTC
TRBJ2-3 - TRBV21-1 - CASSKAKGTSTDTQYF TGTGCCAGCAGCAAAGCGAAGGGAACGAGCACAGATACGCAGTATTTT
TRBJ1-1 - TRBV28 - CASSYLRGTSNTEAFF TGTGCCAGCAGCTATCTTCGAGGGACGTCTAACACTGAAGCTTTCTTT
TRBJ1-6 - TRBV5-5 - CASYSRGGDSPLHF TGTGCCAGCTACTCCCGCGGGGGGGATTCACCCCTCCACTTT
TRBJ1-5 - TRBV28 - CASSRQYNQPQHF TGTGCCAGCAGTCGACAGTACAATCAGCCCCAGCATTTT
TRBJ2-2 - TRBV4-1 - CASSQVEPSRNTGELFF TGCGCCAGCAGCCAAGTTGAGCCGAGCCGGAACACCGGGGAGCTGTTTTTT
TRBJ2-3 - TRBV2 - CASGGDRSTDTQYF TGTGCCAGCGGAGGGGACCGGAGCACAGATACGCAGTATTTT
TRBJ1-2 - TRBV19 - CASSITSQLNYGYTF TGTGCCAGTAGTATAACGAGCCAGCTTAACTATGGCTACACCTTC
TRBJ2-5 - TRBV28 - CASSLGGRETQYF TGTGCCAGCAGTTTAGGTGGGAGGGAGACCCAGTACTTC
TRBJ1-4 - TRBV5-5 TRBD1 CASSSTGQGPGKLFF TGTGCCAGCAGCTCAACCGGACAGGGTCCTGGAAAACTGTTTTTT
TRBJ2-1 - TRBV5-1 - CASRKTYNEQFF TGCGCCAGCAGGAAGACCTACAATGAGCAGTTCTTC
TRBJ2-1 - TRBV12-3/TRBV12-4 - CASSFVGDNEQFF TGTGCCAGCAGTTTTGTAGGGGACAATGAGCAGTTCTTC
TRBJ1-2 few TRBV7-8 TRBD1 CASSPTGQSYGYTF TGTGCCAGCAGCCCAACGGGACAGTCCTATGGCTACACCTTC
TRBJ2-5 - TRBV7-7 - CASSLTRQETQYF TGTGCTAGCAGCTTAACTAGACAAGAGACCCAGTACTTC
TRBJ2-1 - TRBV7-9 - CASSLGSGPTNEQFF TGTGCCAGCAGCTTAGGTAGCGGCCCTACGAATGAGCAGTTCTTC
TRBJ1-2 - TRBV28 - CASSQTYGYTF TGTGCCAGCAGTCAGACCTATGGCTACACCTTC
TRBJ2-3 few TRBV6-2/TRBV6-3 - CASSYPKTRGSSTDTQYF TGTGCCAGCAGTTACCCCAAGACGAGGGGATCAAGCACAGATACGCAGTATTTT
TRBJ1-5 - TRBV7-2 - CASSSTDSNQPQHF TGTGCCAGCAGCTCGACAGATAGCAATCAGCCCCAGCATTTT
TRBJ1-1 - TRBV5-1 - CASSFGSGRTEAFF TGCGCCAGCAGCTTTGGCTCGGGCAGGACTGAAGCTTTCTTT
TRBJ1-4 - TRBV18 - CASSDGVDEKLFF TGTGCCAGCTCAGACGGAGTGGATGAAAAACTGTTTTTT